One and the same sample provided the 20 T cell receptor beta chains below, sequenced in a study of T cell repertoires in aging, cancer and after chemotherapy. Rearranged V-D-J TRB sequences were amplified with a mixed TRB-A/B primer pool. MiXCR, run by TCRdb on the multiplex PCR reads, gives a single entry per CDR3 protein. The sample consists of 1,200 or so distinct CDR3 sequences, about a sixth of them appearing once. TCR beta rearrangements were amplified from peripheral blood genomic DNA. What was sequenced was blood. Receptors originate from a human donor with a solid tumor.

This clonotype was counted a few times. The rearrangement uses TRBV12-3 or TRBV12-4 and TRBJ1-1; D not certain. Trimming took 3 bases from V and 6 from J, leaving 14 bases between them. The CDR3 contains 14 residues. In DNA, the CDR3 is TGTGCCAGCAGTTTTGGGTCAGGCGGCCCTGAAGCTTTCTTT. It codes for CASSFGSGGPEAFF.

This clonotype is categorized as large (0.1 to 1%). This sequence joins TRBV7-9 and TRBJ2-1, with D possibly being TRBD1 (5 bases). Per the germline V gene, CDR1 is SEHNR and CDR2 is FQNEAQ (reference sequence). V was cut by 11 bases and J by 6 bases, with 11 bases left in between. The length of the CDR3 is 11 residues. In DNA, the CDR3 is TGTGCCGGGGCAGGAGTCAATGAGCAGTTCTTC. It codes for CAGAGVNEQFF. Using reference TRBV7-9 and TRBJ2-1 for the parts outside the CDR3, the full variable domain is DTGVSQNPRHKITKRGQNVTFRCDPISEHNRLYWYRQTLGQGPEFLTYFQNEAQLEKSRLLSDRFSAERPKGSFSTLEIQRTEQGDSAMYLCAGAGVNEQFFGPGTRLTVL.

This clonotype counts as large. The chain couples TRBV11-3 to TRBJ2-1, with D perhaps being TRBD1 or TRBD2 (6 bases each). The V gene's germline CDR1 is SGHNT and CDR2 YENEEA. V dropped 0 bases and J dropped 6 bases, with 15 bases sitting between them. This CDR3 is built from 16 residues. The CDR3 here is CASSLDGGGLRNEQFF. CDR3 nucleotides: TGTGCCAGCAGCTTAGATGGAGGGGGGCTACGCAATGAGCAGTTCTTC.

The CDR3 loop reads CASSRVGKEKLFF. In DNA, the CDR3 is TGTGCCAGCAGTAGGGTTGGGAAAGAAAAACTGTTTTTT. The chain uses TRBV27 and TRBJ1-4, with unresolved D. Trimming removed 5 bases from V and 8 bases from J, with 12 bases in between. Germline values: CDR1 MNHEY, CDR2 SMNVEV (reference sequence). This CDR3 region has 13 residues.

Judged by abundance, this clonotype is medium-sized. The genes are TRBV5-4 and TRBJ2-3; D not resolved. Germline V gives CDR1 SGHNT, CDR2 YYREEE (reference sequence). Trimming left V 3 bases short and J 2 bases short, with 7 bases between. The CDR3 has 13 residues. The CDR3 DNA follows: TGTGCCAGCAGCTCGGACCTCACAGATACGCAGTATTTT. Translating gives CASSSDLTDTQYF.

This chain links TRBV18 with TRBJ1-6, with TRBD1 matching over 10 bases. The germline V gene has CDR1 KGHSH and CDR2 LQKENI. The CDR3 loop spans 15 amino acids. Losses at the gene ends were 3 bases for V and 8 bases for J; bases not matched to a gene: 4. CDR3 bases: TGTGCCAGCTCACCCATCGGGACAGGGGATTCACCCCTCCACTTT. Protein product: CASSPIGTGDSPLHF.

As to this clonotype: This could be a read error, since a much larger clone is one nucleotide away. This rearrangement joins TRBV20-1 to TRBJ2-3; D not resolved. V lost 3 bases to trimming and J lost 4 bases, with 11 bases between them. Looked up from germline, CDR1 is DFQATT and CDR2 is SNEGSKA (reference sequence). The CDR3 covers 13 residues. Here the CDR3 DNA reads TGCAGTGCTAGTGATGGGCGCGCAGATACGCAGTATTTT. Protein sequence: CSASDGRADTQYF.

The V gene is TRBV12-3 or TRBV12-4, the J gene TRBJ1-1; tentative D call: TRBD1 (6 bases). CDR3 size: 12 residues. Trimming shortened V by 4 bases and J by 13 bases, and 16 bases separated the two germline ends. The CDR3: CASSWGPRDGFF. CDR3 DNA: TGTGCCAGCAGTTGGGGGCCCCGAGACGGTTTCTTT.

This clonotype was observed a handful of times. V and J are TRBV25-1 and TRBJ1-3; D uncertain. The V gene's germline CDR1 is MGHDK and CDR2 SYGVNS. V dropped 2 bases and J dropped 0 bases, with 5 bases sitting between them. This CDR3 comprises 14 residues. CDR3: CASSEERSGNTIYF. The CDR3 DNA is TGTGCCAGCAGTGAAGAACGCTCTGGAAACACCATATATTTT.

The table lists this clonotype with a few counts. The V call is TRBV6-1, the J call TRBJ2-2; 9 nucleotides align to TRBD1. This CDR3 contains 16 residues. The junction had 8 bases not matched to a gene; V was cut back by 5 bases and J by 4 bases. The germline V gene encodes CDR1 MNHNS and CDR2 SASEGT. CDR3 amino acids: CASSPQGAGSTGELFF. DNA for the CDR3: TGTGCCAGCAGTCCACAGGGGGCAGGCAGCACCGGGGAGCTGTTTTTT.

Relative to its sample, this clonotype is medium-sized. The V gene is TRBV10-3, the J gene TRBJ1-1; TRBD1 aligns across 10 bases. The CDR3 runs 17 residues. CDR1 ENHRY and CDR2 SYGVKD come from the germline V gene. The trim removed 5 bases at V and 3 bases at J, leaving 12 bases unmatched. The CDR3 is CAISRAVGQGGDTEAFF. The CDR3 DNA follows: TGTGCCATCAGTCGCGCCGTAGGACAGGGGGGAGACACTGAAGCTTTCTTT.

By share, this clonotype counts as medium-sized. The CDR3 region is CASKGGQDSNQPQHF. The CDR3, as DNA: TGTGCCAGCAAAGGGGGACAGGATAGCAATCAGCCCCAGCATTTT. V is TRBV7-2 and J is TRBJ1-5; 8 bases match TRBD1. J was trimmed by 0 bases and V by 7 bases; bases with no gene match: 5. The CDR3 length is 15 residues. CDR1 and CDR2 from the germline V gene are SGHTA and FQGNSA. Supplemented by reference TRBV7-2 and TRBJ1-5, the full variable domain reads GAGVSQSPSNKVTEKGKDVELRCDPISGHTALYWYRQSLGQGLEFLIYFQGNSAPDKSGLPSDRFSAERTGGSVSTLTIQRTQQEDSAVYLCASKGGQDSNQPQHFGDGTRLSIL.

By sample share, this clonotype is medium-sized (0.01 to 0.1%). This chain joins TRBV19 and TRBJ2-5, with TRBD1 matching 7 bases. V dropped 3 bases and J dropped 3; count of bases not matched to a gene: 4. This CDR3 is 14 amino acids long. Germline V gives CDR1 LNHDA, CDR2 SQIVND (reference sequence). The CDR3 is CASSIAGTEETQYF. The CDR3 DNA follows: TGTGCCAGTAGTATTGCAGGGACAGAAGAGACCCAGTACTTC.

This CDR3 is CASSLELAGGWNEQFF. CDR3 DNA: TGTGCCAGCAGCTTAGAGCTAGCGGGGGGGTGGAATGAGCAGTTCTTC. The rearrangement joins TRBV7-9 to TRBJ2-1, with 12 bases fitting TRBD2. CDR3 length: 16 amino acids. V shed 1 base, J shed 7 bases, and the junction held 5 bases outside the gene matches. Germline CDR1 SEHNR, CDR2 FQNEAQ (reference sequence).

Of note for this clonotype: One base away lies a much larger clone, so this may be a sequencing read error. This sequence joins TRBV7-6 and TRBJ2-3, with TRBD1 matching over 7 bases. Germline V lookup: CDR1 SGHVS, CDR2 FNYEAQ. The CDR3 covers 16 residues. The trim removed 4 bases at V and 7 bases at J, leaving 14 bases unmatched. CDR3 sequence reads: CASSYTGQVFANTQYF. Written as DNA, the CDR3 is TGTGCCAGCAGCTATACAGGACAGGTGTTCGCAAATACGCAGTATTTT. The full variable domain, completed using reference TRBV7-6 and TRBJ2-3, is GAGVSQSPRYKVTKRGQDVALRCDPISGHVSLYWYRQALGQGPEFLTYFNYEAQQDKSGLPNDRFSAERPEGSISTLTIQRTEQRDSAMYRCASSYTGQVFANTQYFGPGTRLTVL.

This clonotype is large by share. CDR3 sequence: CASSNRRPGLNYGYTF. The DNA of the CDR3 is TGTGCCAGCAGCAATCGGAGACCGGGGCTTAACTATGGCTACACCTTC. The chain joins TRBV6-5 to TRBJ1-2, with D possibly matching TRBD1 (5 bases). The V end was cut by 6 bases, the J end by 1 base, with 18 bases between. Germline CDR1 and CDR2: MNHEY and SVGAGI. This CDR3 has 16 amino acids.

The CDR3 here is CASILHYGYTF. CDR3 nucleotide sequence: TGTGCCAGCATCTTACACTATGGCTACACCTTC. The chain combines TRBV5-8 with TRBJ1-2; D is undetermined. V gave up 6 bases and J gave up 3 bases, with 6 bases separating them. The CDR3 is made up of 11 amino acids. Germline CDR1 SGHTS, CDR2 YDEGEE.

By sample fraction, this clonotype is medium-sized. This chain links TRBV20-1 with TRBJ2-1; D possibly corresponds to TRBD1 (6 bases). The CDR3 extends over 14 amino acids. CDR1 is DFQATT, CDR2 SNEGSKA, per germline (reference sequence). With 6 bases removed from V and 2 bases from J, the gap between germline ends came to 14 bases. CDR3 loop: CSALLSGAYNEQFF. Written as DNA, the CDR3 is TGCAGTGCCCTCCTATCAGGGGCCTACAATGAGCAGTTCTTC.

This clonotype is categorized as medium-sized. The chain combines TRBV7-9 with TRBJ2-7; D gene unclear. CDR3 size: 15 residues. Trimming stripped 1 base from V and 0 bases from J, with 10 bases between. From germline, CDR1 is SEHNR and CDR2 FQNEAQ (reference sequence). CDR3 in amino acids: CASSLGSGTSYEQYF. The CDR3 coding sequence is TGTGCCAGCAGCTTAGGGTCGGGTACCTCCTACGAGCAGTACTTC.

This clonotype is categorized as medium-sized. The chain is built from TRBV5-6 and TRBJ1-1; 12 nucleotides align to TRBD1. CDR3 length equals 14 residues. Germline CDR1 and CDR2: SGHDT and YYEEEE. V trimming: 4 bases; J trimming: 12 bases; junction bases outside the gene matches: 10. As DNA, the CDR3 is TGTGCCAGCAGCCCCGGAGGGGACAGGGGGCGGACTTTCTTT. Residues: CASSPGGDRGRTFF.